The entry below describes one T cell receptor beta chain. Its antigen is not identified. The data belong to a study of cytomegalovirus exposure and HLA in healthy donors. Findings of the study overall: Reports indicate that TCR beta sequences accurately predicted the HLA-A and HLA-B alleles of most subjects.

The CDR3 length is 16 residues. CDR1 is MNHNS, CDR2 SASEGT, per germline. Unmatched junction bases numbered 8, after V lost 3 bases and J lost 3 bases. PCR employed 60 Vbeta and 13 Jbeta primers. As processed by the authors: Later work found roughly 80 million unique TCR beta chains, with 9.5 million to 11 million shared. Clones were sequenced by immunoSEQ multiplex PCR, and TCRdb holds only the in-frame ones, with some missing. D and trimming come from the DNA, and the V and J calls and clone size come from that table. Of approximately 90,000 clones detected, roughly three quarters appear once; the ten largest clones hold about 1.4%.

Sequences were obtained from PBMCs. The sequence was obtained from a male donor in good health and CMV-seronegative. V usage is TRBV6-1 and J usage is TRBJ2-4, with 7 bases matching TRBD2. The CDR3 loop is CASSDASPGGKNIQYF. For the CDR3, the DNA is TGTGCCAGCAGTGATGCGTCGCCGGGGGGCAAAAACATTCAGTACTTC.